This is a list of T cell receptor beta chains from one sample in a study of blood T cells in healthy people across ages. TCRdb re-analysed the 5' RACE reads in MiXCR, keeping a single row per CDR3 protein. The table records around 780,000 distinct CDR3 sequences, roughly 25% of them present only once. The same specimen was also included in a second study, on T cells of mothers and their children.

The material sequenced was blood. Receptors were obtained from a boy between 10 and 17 years old in good health. Each CDR3 is given with its conserved first and last residue. Each record gives: D gene, J gene, V gene, clone size, CDR3 DNA, CDR3 protein. The D gene is left open where the match is weak. Size values are once, few and many counts, or a class for expanded clones, and some rows have none.

>-|TRBJ2-3|TRBV12-3/TRBV12-4|-
TGTGCCAGCAACGGCCCGCGAGTGGCAGATACGCAGTATTTT
CASNGPRVADTQYF
>TRBD1|TRBJ2-3|TRBV11-2|few
TGTGCCAGCAGCTGGAAGACAGGGGTGACAGATACGCAGTATTTT
CASSWKTGVTDTQYF
>-|TRBJ2-1|TRBV10-3|few
TGTGCCATCAGGCAGGGTGGTGAGCAGTTCTTC
CAIRQGGEQFF
>-|TRBJ2-6|TRBV6-5|few
TGTGCCAGCAGTTACAGGACCGGGGCCAACGTCCTGACTTTC
CASSYRTGANVLTF
>-|TRBJ2-6|TRBV10-3|few
TGTGCCATCAGTCTTAATGGTAACTCTGGGGCCAACGTCCTGACTTTC
CAISLNGNSGANVLTF
>TRBD2|TRBJ2-1|TRBV4-2|few
TGTGCCAGCAGCCAAGAGCCCGGACTAGCGGGGGCCTCCTACAATGAGCAGTTCTTC
CASSQEPGLAGASYNEQFF
>-|TRBJ2-5|TRBV5-1|-
TGCGCCAGCCGCATGTTTGTGGAAGAGACCCAGTACTTC
CASRMFVEETQYF
>-|TRBJ2-1|TRBV11-2|-
TGTGCCAGCAGCTCTGGCCGGACGGAAAATGAGCAGTTCTTC
CASSSGRTENEQFF
>-|TRBJ2-5|TRBV28|few
TGTGCCAGTAGTTTAGCACCGTACCAAGAGACCCAGTACTTC
CASSLAPYQETQYF
>-|TRBJ2-7|TRBV7-2|-
TGTGCCAGCAGCTTAAACTCCGGTTCCTACGAGCAGTACTTC
CASSLNSGSYEQYF
>-|TRBJ1-1|TRBV28|-
TGTGCCAGCAGTTTATTCAGGGTTGACACTGAAGCTTTCTTT
CASSLFRVDTEAFF
>-|TRBJ1-1|TRBV28|few
TGTGCCAGTACGGGGAGGGTAACTGAAGCTTTCTTT
CASTGRVTEAFF
>TRBD1|TRBJ1-1|TRBV5-1|-
TGCGCCAGCAGCTCTACCAGGACAGGGGGGGAGGAAGCTTTCTTT
CASSSTRTGGEEAFF
>-|TRBJ2-7|TRBV5-1|few
TGCGCCAGCAGTGTGGGAAACAACTACGAGCAGTACTTC
CASSVGNNYEQYF
>-|TRBJ2-2|TRBV29-1|-
TGCAGCGGATCCGGGCCAGTCAACACCGGGGAGCTGTTTTTT
CSGSGPVNTGELFF
>-|TRBJ1-2|TRBV18|-
TGTGCCAGTTCGATCGACGGGAACTATGGCTACACCTTC
CASSIDGNYGYTF
>TRBD2|TRBJ2-5|TRBV4-2|few
TGTGCCAGCAGCCAGACGGGACTAGCCGAGACCCAGTACTTC
CASSQTGLAETQYF
>-|TRBJ2-1|TRBV24-1|-
TGTGCCACCAGTGTCCCTGGGGGGCACAATGAGCAGTTCTTC
CATSVPGGHNEQFF
>-|TRBJ2-4|TRBV12-3/TRBV12-4|-
TGTGCCAGCAGTGTCCACAGGGGCGCCACGACTAGCCGGGCCAAAAACATTCAGTACTTC
CASSVHRGATTSRAKNIQYF
>TRBD1|TRBJ2-5|TRBV20-1|-
TGCAGTGCTAGCCCGACAGGGATGGGGACCCAGTACTTC
CSASPTGMGTQYF
>TRBD1|TRBJ2-2|TRBV7-2|once
TGTGCCAGCAGCGCAGACAGGGGTCAGAACACCGGGGAGCTGTTTTTT
CASSADRGQNTGELFF